This T cell receptor beta chain originates from a study of blood T cells in healthy people across ages. About the study: About one barcoded beta molecule was captured per two T cells (by template switching). Study findings and constraints: The study found TCR beta diversity correlated strongly with naive T cell percentage. Because donor CMV status was unknown, expanded clonotype changes were possibly confounded.

Drawn from each donor were around 9.1 milliliters of peripheral blood. Then a second PCR, running roughly 6 to 12 cycles, was carried out with a sample-barcoded 5' primer and a J-beta primer mix. TCRdb reanalysed the 5' RACE reads using MiXCR and keeps one entry per CDR3 protein. The data hold about 650,000 distinct CDR3 sequences, with around 32% observed a single time. The CDR3 is 15 amino acids. CDR1 is SGHRS and CDR2 is YFSETQ in the germline V gene. As for this clonotype: What it binds is not known. At one end, the junction sequence differs from germline, possibly due to a read error.

Material for sequencing was blood. The TCR comes from a woman of 80 years or more in good health. The genes are TRBV5-1 and TRBJ2-1, with 8 bases aligning to TRBD2. In DNA, the CDR3 is TGCGCCAGCGGCTTGGGACTAGGAACAGTGGAGACCCAGTTCTTC. It specifies CASGLGLGTVETQFF.